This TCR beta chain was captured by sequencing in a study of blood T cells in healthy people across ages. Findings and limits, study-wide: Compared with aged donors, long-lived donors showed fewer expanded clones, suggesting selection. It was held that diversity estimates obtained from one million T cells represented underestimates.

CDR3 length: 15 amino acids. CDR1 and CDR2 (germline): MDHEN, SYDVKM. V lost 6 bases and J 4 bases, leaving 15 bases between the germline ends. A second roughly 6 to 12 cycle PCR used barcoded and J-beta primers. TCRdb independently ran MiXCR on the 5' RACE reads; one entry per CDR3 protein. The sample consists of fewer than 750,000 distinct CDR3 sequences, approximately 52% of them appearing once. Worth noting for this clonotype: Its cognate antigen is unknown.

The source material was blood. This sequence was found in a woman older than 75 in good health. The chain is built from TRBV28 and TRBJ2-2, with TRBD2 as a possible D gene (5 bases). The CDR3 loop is CASRPPGKPTGELFF. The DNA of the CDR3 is TGTGCCAGCAGACCTCCCGGGAAACCCACCGGGGAGCTGTTTTTT.